This TCR beta chain was retrieved from a study of blood T cell repertoires in COVID-19. Participant age was roughly 18 to 90 years, and participants resided in about two dozen US areas. The recovered donors of Cohort 3 showed two negative PCRs, clearance, or symptom resolution. Sequencing was performed with immunoSEQ multiplex PCR; in TCRdb, only in-frame clones are kept and a portion is missing. The data show more than 250,000 clones, with around nine tenths seen just once and 5.5% to 7% held by the top ten. CDR1 and CDR2 from the germline V gene are SGHRS and YFSETQ. The V end was cut by 4 bases, the J end by 5 bases, with 16 bases between. This CDR3 is 15 amino acids long.

The TCR originated in a middle-aged woman who had recovered from COVID-19. Sequencing was carried out using PBMCs or T cells enriched from blood (not recorded which). The chain carries TRBV5-1 and TRBJ2-1; no clear D. The CDR3 DNA sequence: TGCGCCAGCAGCGAGATAGAGTCCGGAGACAATGAGCAGTTCTTC. Translating gives CASSEIESGDNEQFF.